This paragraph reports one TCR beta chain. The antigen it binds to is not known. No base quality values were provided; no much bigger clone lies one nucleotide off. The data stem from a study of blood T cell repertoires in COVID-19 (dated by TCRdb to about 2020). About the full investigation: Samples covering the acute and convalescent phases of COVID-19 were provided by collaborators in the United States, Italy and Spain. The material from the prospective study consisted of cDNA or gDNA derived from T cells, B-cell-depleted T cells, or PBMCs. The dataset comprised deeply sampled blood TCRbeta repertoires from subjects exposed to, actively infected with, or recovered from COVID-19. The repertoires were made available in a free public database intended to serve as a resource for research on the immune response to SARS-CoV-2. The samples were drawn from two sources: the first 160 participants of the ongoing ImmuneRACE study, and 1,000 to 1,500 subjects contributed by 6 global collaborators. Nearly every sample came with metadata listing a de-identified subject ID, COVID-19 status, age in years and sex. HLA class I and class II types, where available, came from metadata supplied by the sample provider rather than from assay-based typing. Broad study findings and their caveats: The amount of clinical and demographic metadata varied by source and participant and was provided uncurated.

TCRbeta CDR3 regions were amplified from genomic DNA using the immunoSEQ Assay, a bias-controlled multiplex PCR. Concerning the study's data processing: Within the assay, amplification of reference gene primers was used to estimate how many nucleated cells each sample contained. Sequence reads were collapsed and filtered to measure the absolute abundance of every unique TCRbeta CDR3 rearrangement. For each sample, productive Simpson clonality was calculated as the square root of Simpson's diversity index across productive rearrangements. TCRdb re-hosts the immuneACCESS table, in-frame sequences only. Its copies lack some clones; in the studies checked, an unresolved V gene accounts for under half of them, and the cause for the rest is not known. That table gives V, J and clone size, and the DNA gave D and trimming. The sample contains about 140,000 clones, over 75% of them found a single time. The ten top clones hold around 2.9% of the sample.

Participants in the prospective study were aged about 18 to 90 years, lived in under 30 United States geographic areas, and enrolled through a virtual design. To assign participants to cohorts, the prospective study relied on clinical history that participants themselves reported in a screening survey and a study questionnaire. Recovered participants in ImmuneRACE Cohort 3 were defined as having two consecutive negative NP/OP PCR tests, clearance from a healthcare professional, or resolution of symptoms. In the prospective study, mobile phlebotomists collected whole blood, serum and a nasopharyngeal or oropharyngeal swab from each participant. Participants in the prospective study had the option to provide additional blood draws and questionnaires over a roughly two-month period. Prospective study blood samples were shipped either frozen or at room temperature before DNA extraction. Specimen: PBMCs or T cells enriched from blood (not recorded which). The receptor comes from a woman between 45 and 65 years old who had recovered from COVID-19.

The nucleotide sequence reads as follows: TGTGCCAGCTCACCAGGAACTAGCGGGCGCCACGAGCAGTACTTC. Translated, this gives CASSPGTSGRHEQYF. The chain joins TRBV18 to TRBJ2-7, with TRBD2 identical over 9 junction bases. Compared with germline, V lacks 2 bases and J lacks 5 bases; bases without a gene match: 7. The CDR3 numbers 15 residues from cysteine through phenylalanine. The read is trimmed to its CDR3 DNA, 45 bases read in frame from base 1. The CDR1 and CDR2 encoded by the germline V gene are KGHSH and LQKENI.